The rows below give T cell receptor beta chains drawn from one sample of a study of graft-versus-host responses after intestinal transplantation. TCRdb keeps only in-frame clones here, not all; method: immunoSEQ multiplex PCR. This table holds 75,000 to 100,000 clones, 80% to 95% found once. Their target antigens are unknown. The starting material was unstimulated CD8+ T cells sorted from spleen or lymph node cells, obtained before intestinal transplant. These receptors came from a human donor who received an intestinal transplant. CDR3s include the opening cysteine and the closing phenylalanine or tryptophan. D genes are given only for firm matches. Expanded clones are given a class, and other clones once, few, many or no size at all.

j_call | d_call | v_call | clone_size | cdr3_length | cdr3_aa | cdr3_nt
TRBJ2-1 | . | TRBV14 | . | 13 | CASSVGFTDEQFF | TGTGCCAGCAGCGTCGGTTTCACCGATGAGCAGTTCTTC
TRBJ2-1 | TRBD2 | TRBV6-1 | once | 15 | CASSSGTSLYNEQFF | TGTGCCAGCAGTTCCGGGACTAGCCTTTACAATGAGCAGTTCTTC
TRBJ1-6 | . | TRBV4-3 | once | 17 | CASSQDPPSSYNSPLHF | TGCGCCAGCAGCCAAGACCCGCCTAGCTCCTATAATTCACCCCTCCACTTT
TRBJ2-7 | TRBD2 | TRBV4-2 | once | 16 | CASSQDLSGGAYGQYF | TGTGCCAGCAGCCAAGATTTAAGCGGGGGGGCCTACGGGCAGTACTTC
TRBJ2-7 | TRBD1 | TRBV5-6 | once | 15 | CASSYLMGQPYEQYF | TGTGCCAGCAGCTATTTAATGGGACAGCCCTACGAGCAGTACTTC
TRBJ1-2 | TRBD1 | TRBV7-2 | . | 17 | CASSSGDRGPFNYGYTF | TGTGCCAGCAGCTCAGGGGACAGGGGGCCTTTCAACTATGGCTACACCTTC
TRBJ1-2 | TRBD1 | TRBV9 | . | 15 | CASSVAGTANYGYTF | TGTGCCAGCAGCGTAGCGGGGACAGCCAACTATGGCTACACCTTC
TRBJ2-5 | . | TRBV7-9 | . | 15 | CASSLGPAYQETQYF | TGTGCCAGCAGCTTAGGCCCAGCGTACCAAGAGACCCAGTACTTC
TRBJ2-3 | TRBD2 | TRBV7-8 | . | 16 | CASSSSSGSYTDTQYF | TGTGCCAGCAGCTCCTCTAGCGGGAGCTACACAGATACGCAGTATTTT
TRBJ1-2 | TRBD1 | TRBV11-3 | . | 14 | CASSLRGRGYGYTF | TGTGCCAGCAGCTTAAGGGGGCGCGGCTATGGCTACACCTTC
TRBJ1-5 | TRBD1 | TRBV7-9 | . | 15 | CASSRDRGSNQPQHF | TGTGCCAGCAGCCGGGACAGGGGTAGCAATCAGCCCCAGCATTTT
TRBJ2-7 | TRBD1 | TRBV5-4 | . | 15 | CASSLWGQGRYEQYF | TGTGCCAGCAGCTTGTGGGGACAGGGTAGGTACGAGCAGTACTTC
TRBJ1-1 | . | TRBV6-5 | few | 14 | CASSTLRGGTEAFF | TGTGCCAGCAGTACCCTGAGGGGAGGCACTGAAGCTTTCTTT
TRBJ2-1 | . | TRBV6-1 | . | 17 | CASSERAGTVSYNEQFF | TGTGCCAGCAGTGAACGGGCGGGGACTGTGTCCTACAATGAGCAGTTCTTC
TRBJ2-7 | TRBD2 | TRBV2 | once | 17 | CASITPSGLAGVYEQYF | TGTGCCAGCATCACGCCCTCGGGACTAGCGGGGGTCTACGAGCAGTACTTC
TRBJ2-7 | . | TRBV27 | . | 14 | CASRDILSSYEQYF | TGTGCCAGCAGAGATATTTTGAGCTCCTACGAGCAGTACTTC